One and the same sample provided the 32 T cell receptor beta chains below, sequenced in a study of blood T cell repertoires in COVID-19. TCRdb's copy holds only in-frame clones and misses some; the assay was immunoSEQ multiplex PCR. The sample comprises about 220,000 clones, approximately 91% of which are singletons, and approximately 0.66% rests with the top ten. Sequenced material: peripheral blood. The receptors come from a middle-aged man with acute or convalescent COVID-19.

This rearrangement joins TRBV6-1 to TRBJ2-1; D is uncertain. The CDR3 extends over 12 amino acids. Germline CDR1 and CDR2: MNHNS and SASEGT. With 3 bases removed from V and 9 bases from J, the gap between germline ends came to 9 bases. CDR3 bases: TGTGCCAGCAGTGATTCGGTGAGTGAGCAGTTCTTC. It is translated as CASSDSVSEQFF.

This rearrangement joins TRBV28 to TRBJ1-1, with D tentatively TRBD1 (5 bases). The CDR3 runs to 15 residues. V lost 3 bases and J 5 bases, leaving 16 bases between the germline ends. CDR1 is MDHEN and CDR2 is SYDVKM in the germline V gene. The CDR3 DNA sequence: TGTGCCAGCAGTTTCCGCATGCCAGGGAGGACTGAAGCTTTCTTT. The encoded protein is CASSFRMPGRTEAFF.

This clone was observed a handful of times. The chain carries TRBV19 and TRBJ1-1, with D perhaps matching TRBD1 (5 bases). V lost 3 bases to trimming and J lost 2 bases, with 13 bases between them. There are 15 residues in the CDR3. CDR1 and CDR2 from the germline V gene are LNHDA and SQIVND (reference sequence). For the CDR3, the DNA is TGTGCCAGTAGTATTGGGGGAGGGCGTAACACTGAAGCTTTCTTT. It is translated as CASSIGGGRNTEAFF.

V and J are TRBV28 and TRBJ1-5, with TRBD1 matching over 8 bases. The CDR3 totals 15 residues. The germline V gene encodes CDR1 MDHEN and CDR2 SYDVKM. V shed 3 bases, J shed 5 bases, and the junction held 6 bases outside the gene matches. In DNA form, the CDR3 reads TGTGCCAGCAGTTTGACCAGGGGGCTTCATCAGCCCCAGCATTTT. It codes for CASSLTRGLHQPQHF.

The rearrangement links TRBV24-1 to TRBJ2-5; 11 bases agree with TRBD2. Germline lookup yields CDR1 KGHDR and CDR2 SFDVKD. Germline trimming cut 2 bases from V and 6 bases from J; bases unmatched to any gene: 7. CDR3 length: 16 amino acids. CDR3 residues: CATSDSSSGRAKTQYF. The CDR3 region has the DNA TGTGCCACCAGTGATTCTAGTAGCGGGAGGGCGAAGACCCAGTACTTC.

The rearrangement links TRBV7-2 to TRBJ2-1, with D possibly being TRBD2 (6 bases). Germline CDR1 reads SGHTA; CDR2 reads FQGNSA. Trimming pared 8 bases from V and 2 bases from J, leaving 16 bases between. CDR3 length equals 15 residues. In DNA form, the CDR3 reads TGTGCCAGCCGCGGTGGCGGGATTCCCTACAATGAGCAGTTCTTC. It is translated as CASRGGGIPYNEQFF.

The J gene is TRBJ2-5, the V gene TRBV28; a possible D gene is TRBD2 (5 bases). Trimming took 3 bases from V and 4 from J, leaving 21 bases between them. In germline, CDR1 is MDHEN, CDR2 SYDVKM. The CDR3 runs 17 residues. CDR3 sequence reads: CASSFSGTAGARETQYF. The CDR3 DNA is TGTGCCAGCAGTTTTTCCGGTACGGCGGGCGCCAGAGAGACCCAGTACTTC.

This rearrangement joins TRBV11-2 to TRBJ2-7, with 7 bases matching TRBD2. CDR3 length: 15 amino acids. The V segment lost 1 base and the J segment 5 bases; nucleotides outside the gene matches: 8. Per the germline V gene, CDR1 is SGHAT and CDR2 is FQNNGV. In DNA, the CDR3 is TGTGCCAGCAGCTTAGGGGGTAGCGGGTGGAACGAGCAGTACTTC. It encodes CASSLGGSGWNEQYF.

This sequence joins TRBV20-1 and TRBJ1-4; D gene uncertain. The CDR3 sequence is 11 residues long. Trimming left V 5 bases short and J 8 bases short, with 9 bases between. The V gene's germline CDR1 is DFQATT and CDR2 SNEGSKA (reference sequence). The chain's CDR3 is CSAQRGEKLFF. In DNA, the CDR3 is TGCAGTGCTCAAAGAGGAGAAAAACTGTTTTTT.

This chain joins TRBV24-1 and TRBJ2-7; 8 bases are a match to TRBD2. The CDR3 consists of 15 residues. CDR1 is KGHDR, CDR2 SFDVKD, per germline. V lost 4 bases, J lost 3 bases, and 7 bases stayed unmatched. The CDR3 loop is CATSEAHGGGYEQYF. DNA of the CDR3: TGTGCCACCAGTGAGGCCCACGGGGGGGGCTACGAGCAGTACTTC.

This clone has just one count. Other DNA sequences of this sample code for an identical CDR3. V is TRBV5-1 and J is TRBJ2-2, with 9 bases identical to TRBD2. The CDR3 runs 16 residues. The V gene's germline CDR1 is SGHRS and CDR2 YFSETQ. Losses at the gene ends were 3 bases for V and 0 bases for J; bases not matched to a gene: 3. The CDR3 nucleotides read TGCGCCAGCAGCTCGCGGGGGGGAGCGAACACCGGGGAGCTGTTTTTT. Translated: CASSSRGGANTGELFF.

The gene calls are TRBV2 and TRBJ2-3; TRBD1 matches at 8 bases. This CDR3 comprises 16 residues. Trimming took 6 bases from V and 0 from J; bases not matched to a gene: 8. Looked up from germline, CDR1 is SNHLY and CDR2 is FYNNEI. The CDR3 loop is CASRWDQGASTDTQYF. In nucleotides, the CDR3 is TGTGCCAGCAGGTGGGACCAGGGGGCTAGCACAGATACGCAGTATTTT.

V is TRBV27 and J is TRBJ1-3, with D maybe TRBD1 (5 bases). CDR3 length equals 13 residues. Germline loops: CDR1 MNHEY, CDR2 SMNVEV (reference sequence). V was pared by 6 bases and J by 1 base, with 7 bases between. This CDR3 is CASRKGSGNTIYF. The CDR3 DNA reads as TGTGCCAGCAGGAAGGGGTCTGGAAACACCATATATTTT.

The genes are TRBV5-1 and TRBJ2-3; a weak D match, TRBD2 (5 bases). V was cut by 3 bases and J by 0 bases, with 17 bases left in between. The germline gives CDR1 SGHRS, CDR2 YFSETQ. This CDR3 spans 17 amino acids. CDR3 DNA: TGCGCCAGCAGCTGGACTCGCGACACCACTAGCACAGATACGCAGTATTTT. Protein product: CASSWTRDTTSTDTQYF.

J is TRBJ2-7 and V is TRBV14, with a weak D call TRBD2 (5 bases). Germline values: CDR1 SGHDN, CDR2 FVKESK. The V gene lost 2 bases and the J gene lost 2 bases, with 13 bases spanning the gap. The CDR3 consists of 15 residues. The CDR3 DNA follows: TGTGCCAGCAGCCAAATACTAGGGCTCCCCTACGAGCAGTACTTC. Amino acid sequence: CASSQILGLPYEQYF. Drawing the rest from reference TRBV14 and TRBJ2-7, the complete variable domain is EAGVTQFPSHSVIEKGQTVTLRCDPISGHDNLYWYRRVMGKEIKFLLHFVKESKQDESGMPNNRFLAERTGGTYSTLKVQPAELEDSGVYFCASSQILGLPYEQYFGPGTRLTVT.

J is TRBJ2-7 and V is TRBV12-3 or TRBV12-4; 7 nucleotides match TRBD1. The CDR3 loop spans 12 amino acids. Germline trimming cut 3 bases from V and 6 bases from J; bases unmatched to any gene: 2. This CDR3 reads CASSFPGGEQYF. In DNA, the CDR3 is TGTGCCAGCAGTTTCCCAGGGGGCGAGCAGTACTTC.

The gene calls are TRBV7-9 and TRBJ2-1; TRBD1 might be the D (5 bases). Germline CDR1 SEHNR, CDR2 FQNEAQ (reference sequence). The CDR3 is 13 residues long. The ends were cut back, 5 bases at V and 5 bases at J, with 10 bases in the middle. The CDR3 DNA reads as TGTGCCAGCAGCACCCGACAGAACAATGAGCAGTTCTTC. Protein product: CASSTRQNNEQFF. The full variable domain, completed using reference TRBV7-9 and TRBJ2-1, is DTGVSQNPRHKITKRGQNVTFRCDPISEHNRLYWYRQTLGQGPEFLTYFQNEAQLEKSRLLSDRFSAERPKGSFSTLEIQRTEQGDSAMYLCASSTRQNNEQFFGPGTRLTVL.

The chain has TRBV5-5 and TRBJ1-1, with 10 bases fitting TRBD1. The J segment lost 8 bases and the V segment lost 4 bases, leaving 8 bases of the junction unmatched. This CDR3 is built from 14 residues. The germline V gene has CDR1 SGHKS and CDR2 YYEKEE (reference sequence). CDR3 sequence reads: CASSDRGRIQEAFF. The CDR3 DNA reads as TGTGCCAGCAGCGACAGGGGGCGAATCCAGGAAGCTTTCTTT.

V is TRBV5-4 and J is TRBJ2-1, with D perhaps matching TRBD1 (6 bases). V gave up 2 bases and J gave up 9 bases, with 12 bases separating them. The CDR3 runs to 13 residues. CDR1 is SGHNT, CDR2 YYREEE, per germline (reference sequence). This CDR3 reads CASSFDRSFEQFF. Written as DNA, the CDR3 is TGTGCCAGCAGCTTCGACAGGTCCTTTGAGCAGTTCTTC.

The CDR3 sequence: CASSGMPGQGNTEAFF. As DNA, the CDR3 is TGTGCCAGTAGTGGGATGCCGGGACAGGGGAACACTGAAGCTTTCTTT. The chain couples TRBV19 to TRBJ1-1, with 9 positions matching TRBD1. The CDR3 extends over 16 amino acids. The germline CDR1 and CDR2 sequences are LNHDA and SQIVND (reference sequence). The V gene end was trimmed by 5 bases and the J gene end by 1 base; junction bases not matched to a gene: 8.

The rearrangement uses TRBV18 and TRBJ2-5; D might be TRBD1 (5 bases). CDR1 KGHSH and CDR2 LQKENI come from the germline V gene. With 4 bases removed from V and 0 bases from J, the gap between germline ends came to 9 bases. The CDR3 length is 14 residues. In DNA, the CDR3 is TGTGCCAGCTCACGGCGCAGGGACCAAGAGACCCAGTACTTC. It is translated as CASSRRRDQETQYF. The entire variable domain, with the rest obtained from reference TRBV18 and TRBJ2-5, is as follows: NAGVMQNPRHLVRRRGQEARLRCSPMKGHSHVYWYRQLPEEGLKFMVYLQKENIIDESGMPKERFSAEFPKEGPSILRIQQVVRGDSAAYFCASSRRRDQETQYFGPGTRLLVL.

The genes are TRBV6-5 and TRBJ2-7; 11 bases are shared with TRBD2. This CDR3 region has 14 residues. Germline assignment: CDR1 MNHEY and CDR2 SVGAGI. V gave up 6 bases and J gave up 3 bases; unmatched junction bases: 4. The CDR3 coding sequence is TGTGCCAGCAGCACTAGCGGGAGTGTCTACGAGCAGTACTTC. Amino acids: CASSTSGSVYEQYF.

This chain connects TRBV11-3 to TRBJ2-3; TRBD2 aligns across 10 bases. Trimming removed 2 bases from V and 4 bases from J; junction bases left unmatched: 3. Germline V CDR1 and CDR2: SGHNT, YENEEA. The length of the CDR3 is 15 residues. The CDR3 DNA sequence: TGTGCCAGCAGCTTAAAAGCGGGGGGGCCAGATACGCAGTATTTT. It translates to CASSLKAGGPDTQYF.

Notes on this clone: The sample carries other DNA sequences with the same CDR3. The chain recombines TRBV13 with TRBJ2-1, with D possibly being TRBD1 (6 bases). Trimming removed 5 bases from V and 2 bases from J, with 10 bases in between. This CDR3 region has 14 residues. Germline assignment: CDR1 PRHDT and CDR2 FYEKMQ (reference sequence). The CDR3 bases are TGTGCCAGCAGCCACAGGGACCCCTACAATGAGCAGTTCTTC. Translating it yields CASSHRDPYNEQFF.

A few counts support this clone. V gene TRBV10-2 combines with J gene TRBJ2-5; D gene uncertain. In germline, CDR1 is WSHSY, CDR2 SAAADI. Trimming pared 5 bases from V and 7 bases from J, leaving 14 bases between. The CDR3 spans 13 residues. The CDR3 DNA follows: TGCGCCAGCAGTCAGACCGGAGACGGGACCCAGTACTTC. Protein sequence: CASSQTGDGTQYF.

The rearrangement joins TRBV29-1 to TRBJ1-2; maybe TRBD1 (5 bases). V gave up 4 bases and J gave up 3 bases, with 12 bases separating them. CDR3 length: 13 residues. The V gene's germline CDR1 is SQVTM and CDR2 ANQGSEA. CDR3: CSVVGANDYGYTF. In DNA, the CDR3 is TGCAGCGTTGTTGGGGCCAACGACTATGGCTACACCTTC.

This clone was detected only a few times. Other DNA variants within this sample encode the same CDR3. The chain recombines TRBV28 with TRBJ1-2, with 7 bases that match TRBD1. The V segment lost 6 bases and the J segment 2 bases; nucleotides outside the gene matches: 3. Germline lookup yields CDR1 MDHEN and CDR2 SYDVKM. This CDR3 comprises 13 residues. This CDR3 is CASSLTGNYGYTF. In nucleotides, the CDR3 is TGTGCCAGCAGCCTGACAGGGAACTATGGCTACACCTTC.

V is TRBV20-1 and J is TRBJ2-2, with a tentative D call TRBD2 (5 bases). V was shortened by 3 bases and J by 2 bases, with 13 bases between the two germline ends. Germline V gene data show CDR1 as DFQATT and CDR2 as SNEGSKA (reference sequence). The CDR3 sequence is 15 residues long. The CDR3 nucleotides read TGCAGTGCTAGTCGGGGTGTGACTAACACCGGGGAGCTGTTTTTT. Translated: CSASRGVTNTGELFF.

This rearrangement joins TRBV7-2 to TRBJ1-1, with D unclear. The V and J ends lost 5 bases and 1 base respectively, with 11 bases between them. Germline CDR1 reads SGHTA; CDR2 reads FQGNSA. CDR3 length equals 14 residues. CDR3 nucleotide sequence: TGTGCCAGCAGCCTATCCCACAGGAACACTGAAGCTTTCTTT. Protein: CASSLSHRNTEAFF.

This clone was counted a few times. This chain links TRBV7-2 with TRBJ2-5, with 8 bases fitting TRBD1. V shed 5 bases and J 9 bases; nucleotides not matched to a gene: 14. This CDR3 has 15 residues. Germline CDR1 SGHTA, CDR2 FQGNSA. CDR3 loop: CASSQGQADPLPQYF. In nucleotides, the CDR3 is TGTGCCAGCAGCCAGGGACAGGCGGACCCCCTTCCCCAGTACTTC.

The genes are TRBV6-6 and TRBJ1-2, with D hard to call. The V gene's germline CDR1 is MNHNY and CDR2 SVGAGI (reference sequence). Between the trimmed V and J ends, which lost 5 bases and 6 bases, there was a span of 7 bases. The length of the CDR3 is 11 residues. CDR3 coding DNA: TGTGCCAGCAGTAGGGAGGATGGCTACACCTTC. Its protein is CASSREDGYTF.

The chain links TRBV7-2 to TRBJ2-7; a weak D match, TRBD1 (6 bases). The CDR3 has 16 amino acids. Looked up from germline, CDR1 is SGHTA and CDR2 is FQGNSA. Trimming pared 3 bases from V and 5 bases from J, leaving 20 bases between. Here the CDR3 reads CASSFVPGHLMDEQYF. DNA for the CDR3: TGTGCCAGCAGCTTTGTGCCGGGACATCTCATGGACGAGCAGTACTTC.